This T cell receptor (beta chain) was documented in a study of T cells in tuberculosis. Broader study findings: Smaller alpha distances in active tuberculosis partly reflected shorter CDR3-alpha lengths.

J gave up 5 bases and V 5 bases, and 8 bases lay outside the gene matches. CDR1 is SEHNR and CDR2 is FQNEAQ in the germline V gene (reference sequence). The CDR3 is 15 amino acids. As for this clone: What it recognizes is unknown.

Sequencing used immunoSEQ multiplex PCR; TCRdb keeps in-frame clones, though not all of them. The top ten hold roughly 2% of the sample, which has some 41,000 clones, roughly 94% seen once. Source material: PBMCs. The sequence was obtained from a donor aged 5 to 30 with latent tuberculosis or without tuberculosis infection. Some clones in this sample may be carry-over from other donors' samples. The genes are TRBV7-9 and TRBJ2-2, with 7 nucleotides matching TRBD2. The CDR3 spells CASSPGTTGTGELFF. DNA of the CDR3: TGTGCCAGCAGCCCCGGGACTACCGGTACCGGGGAGCTGTTTTTT.